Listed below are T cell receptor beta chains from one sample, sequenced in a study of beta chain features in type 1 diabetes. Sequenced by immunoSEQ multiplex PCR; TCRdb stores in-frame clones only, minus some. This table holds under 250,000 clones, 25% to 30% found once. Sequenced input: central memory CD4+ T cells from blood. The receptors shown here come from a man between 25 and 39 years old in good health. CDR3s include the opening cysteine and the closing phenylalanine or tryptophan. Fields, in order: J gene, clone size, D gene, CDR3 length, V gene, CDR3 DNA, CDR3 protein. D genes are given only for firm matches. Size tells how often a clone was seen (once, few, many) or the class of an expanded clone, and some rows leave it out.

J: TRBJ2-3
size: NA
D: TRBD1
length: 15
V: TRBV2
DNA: TGTGCCAGCAGCACCGGGACAGGGGACCCAGAAACGCAGTATTTT
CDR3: CASSTGTGDPETQYF

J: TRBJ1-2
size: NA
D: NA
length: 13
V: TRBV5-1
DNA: TGCGCCAGCAGCTTGGGGGACAACTATGGCTACACCTTC
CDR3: CASSLGDNYGYTF

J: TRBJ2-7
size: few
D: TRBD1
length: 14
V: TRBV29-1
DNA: TGCAGCGTGGCCCGGACAGGGAATGCGTACGAGCAGTACTTC
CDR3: CSVARTGNAYEQYF

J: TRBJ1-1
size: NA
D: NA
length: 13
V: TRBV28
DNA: TGTGCCAGCAGTCCCGGGGGCCGGACTGAAGCTTTCTTT
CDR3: CASSPGGRTEAFF

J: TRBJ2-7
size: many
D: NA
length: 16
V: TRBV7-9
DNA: TGTGCCAGCAGCCCTTGGGGTGGTCCCAGCTCCTACGAGCAGTACTTC
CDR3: CASSPWGGPSSYEQYF

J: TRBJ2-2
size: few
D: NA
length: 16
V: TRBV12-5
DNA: TGTGCTAGTGGTTTCCACGGGGACCCGAACACCGGGGAGCTGTTTTTT
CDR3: CASGFHGDPNTGELFF

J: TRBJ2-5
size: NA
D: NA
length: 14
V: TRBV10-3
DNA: TGTGCCATCAGTGAGGCGGGCTCCCAAGAGACCCAGTACTTC
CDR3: CAISEAGSQETQYF

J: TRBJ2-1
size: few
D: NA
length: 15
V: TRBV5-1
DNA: TGCGCCAGCAGCAAAATCCCAGGAGTAGGAAATGAGCAGTTCTTC
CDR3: CASSKIPGVGNEQFF

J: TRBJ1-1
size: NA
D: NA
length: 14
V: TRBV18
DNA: TGTGCCAGCTCACCGGATCGCGTCTACACTGAAGCTTTCTTT
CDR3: CASSPDRVYTEAFF

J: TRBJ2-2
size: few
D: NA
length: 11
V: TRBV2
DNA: TGTGCCAGCCAGGGTAACGGGGAGCTGTTTTTT
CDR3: CASQGNGELFF

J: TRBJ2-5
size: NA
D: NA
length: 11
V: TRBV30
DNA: TGTGCCTGGGACTGGAAAGAGACCCAGTACTTC
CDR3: CAWDWKETQYF

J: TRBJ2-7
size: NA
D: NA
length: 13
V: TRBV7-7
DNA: TGTGCCAGCAGCTTATTACAGGAAGGCGAGCAGTACTTC
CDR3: CASSLLQEGEQYF

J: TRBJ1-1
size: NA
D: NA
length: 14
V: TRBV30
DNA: TGTGCCTGGAGGTTCGGGAGGGGGAACACTGAAGCTTTCTTT
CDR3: CAWRFGRGNTEAFF

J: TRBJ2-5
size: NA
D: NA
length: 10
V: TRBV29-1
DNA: TGCAGCGTACGTACGGAGACCCAGTACTTC
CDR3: CSVRTETQYF

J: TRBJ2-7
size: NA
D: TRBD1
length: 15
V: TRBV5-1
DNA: TGCGCCAGCAGCTTCACAGGGGGCGCGTCCTACGAGCAGTACTTC
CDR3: CASSFTGGASYEQYF

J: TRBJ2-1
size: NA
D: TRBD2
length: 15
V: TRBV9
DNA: TGTGCCAGCAGCGGCGGGACTAGCCTGAACAATGAGCAGTTCTTC
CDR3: CASSGGTSLNNEQFF

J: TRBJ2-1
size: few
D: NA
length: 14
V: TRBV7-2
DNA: TGTGCCAGCAGCCAATACCGGGACCCCCATGAGCAGTTCTTC
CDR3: CASSQYRDPHEQFF

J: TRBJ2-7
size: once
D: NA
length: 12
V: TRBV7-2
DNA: TGTGCCAGCAGCTTAGAGGTGGGGGAGCAGTACTTC
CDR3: CASSLEVGEQYF

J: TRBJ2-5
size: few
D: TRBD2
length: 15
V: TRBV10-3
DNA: TGTGCCATCAGTGACCTAGCGGGCGGCGGAGAGACCCAGTACTTC
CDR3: CAISDLAGGGETQYF

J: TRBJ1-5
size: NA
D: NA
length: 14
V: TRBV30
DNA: TGTGCCTGGAGTGGAGGGAAAGGTAATCAGCCCCAGCATTTT
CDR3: CAWSGGKGNQPQHF

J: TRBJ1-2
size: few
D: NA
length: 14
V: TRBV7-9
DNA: TGTGCCAGCAGCTTTCTAGGGGGAGACTATGGCTACACCTTC
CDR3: CASSFLGGDYGYTF

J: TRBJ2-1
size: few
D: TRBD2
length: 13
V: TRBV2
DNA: TGTGCCAGCCGCCTAGCGGATTTACGTGAGCAGTTCTTC
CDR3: CASRLADLREQFF

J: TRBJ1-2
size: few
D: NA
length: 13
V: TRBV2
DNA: TGTGCCAGCAGTGAGCTTCAGGGTGACGGCTACACCTTC
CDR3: CASSELQGDGYTF

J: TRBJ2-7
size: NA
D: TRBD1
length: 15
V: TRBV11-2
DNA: TGTGCCAGCAGGTCCCCGGGACAGAACTCCTACGAGCAGTACTTC
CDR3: CASRSPGQNSYEQYF

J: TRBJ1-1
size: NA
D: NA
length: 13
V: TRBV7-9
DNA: TGTGCCAGCAGCTTTCTGTCGATTCCCGAAGCTTTCTTT
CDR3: CASSFLSIPEAFF

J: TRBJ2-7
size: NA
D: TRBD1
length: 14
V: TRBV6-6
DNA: TGTGCCAGCAGTCCTGGGACAGCCATCTACGAGCAGTACTTC
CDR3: CASSPGTAIYEQYF

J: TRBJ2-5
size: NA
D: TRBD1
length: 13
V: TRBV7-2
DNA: TGTGCCAGCAGCCAAGACAGGGGAGAGACCCAGTACTTC
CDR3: CASSQDRGETQYF

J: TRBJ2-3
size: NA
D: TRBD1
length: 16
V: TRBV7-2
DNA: TGTGCCAGCAGCCTATTGACAGGGATTAGCACAGATACGCAGTATTTT
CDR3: CASSLLTGISTDTQYF

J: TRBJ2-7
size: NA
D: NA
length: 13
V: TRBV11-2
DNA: TGTGCCAGCAGCTTCACGACAGTGGGAGAGCAGTACTTC
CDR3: CASSFTTVGEQYF

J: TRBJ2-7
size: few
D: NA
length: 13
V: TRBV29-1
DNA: TGCAGCGTTGCCCGGGAGAGCCTCTACGAGCAGTACTTC
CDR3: CSVARESLYEQYF

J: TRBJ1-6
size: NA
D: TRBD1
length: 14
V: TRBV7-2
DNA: TGTGCCAGCAGCCCCCGACAGGGGAATTCACCCCTCCACTTT
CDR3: CASSPRQGNSPLHF

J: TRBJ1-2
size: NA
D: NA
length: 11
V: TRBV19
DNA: TGTGCCAGTGGGACCTCATATGGCTACACCTTC
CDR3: CASGTSYGYTF

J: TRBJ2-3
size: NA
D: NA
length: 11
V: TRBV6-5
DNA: TGTGCCAGCTTTTCGGGGGATACGCAGTATTTT
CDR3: CASFSGDTQYF